Following are 10 T cell receptor beta chains from one sample sequenced in a study of T cells in Graves' hyperthyroidism and ophthalmopathy. The CDR3 regions of TCR beta were amplified from RNA transcripts. A first-round RT-PCR of the TCR CDR3 used the HTBI primer set. Using its own MiXCR run on the multiplex PCR reads, TCRdb lists one record per CDR3 protein. Of just over 550,000 distinct CDR3 sequences listed, about 45% were seen once; the top ten hold roughly 8.2%. The sample comprised peripheral blood or thyroid tissue (not recorded which). The receptor source for this set is a woman under 30 with Graves' hyperthyroidism.

This clonotype was recorded at least ten times. This chain links TRBV29-1 with TRBJ1-1; no reliable D call. Germline CDR1 reads SQVTM; CDR2 reads ANQGSEA. This CDR3 has 13 residues. Trimming pared 0 bases from V and 1 base from J, leaving 6 bases between. CDR3 nucleotide sequence: TGCAGCGTTGAAGATCTCAGGAACACTGAAGCTTTCTTT. Residues: CSVEDLRNTEAFF. The full variable domain, completed using reference TRBV29-1 and TRBJ1-1, is SAVISQKPSRDICQRGTSLTIQCQVDSQVTMMFWYRQQPGQSLTLIATANQGSEATYESGFVIDKFPISRPNLTFSTLTVSNMSPEDSSIYLCSVEDLRNTEAFFGQGTRLTVV.

V is TRBV2 and J is TRBJ1-6, with 7 bases aligning to TRBD1. Germline CDR1 reads SNHLY; CDR2 reads FYNNEI. V shed 6 bases and J 8 bases; nucleotides not matched to a gene: 16. This CDR3 has 17 residues. CDR3 DNA: TGTGCCAGCAGCTTCCCACCGTCGACAGGGCAACATTCACCCCTCCACTTT. This encodes CASSFPPSTGQHSPLHF.

The chain is built from TRBV7-9 and TRBJ1-6, with no clear D. Germline CDR1 is SEHNR and CDR2 is FQNEAQ (reference sequence). This CDR3 has 17 amino acids. The V and J ends lost 4 bases and 8 bases respectively, with 21 bases between them. As DNA, the CDR3 is TGTGCCAGCAGCTCCGCCGGGCTCTTAGACCTCGATTCACCCCTCCACTTT. This sequence encodes CASSSAGLLDLDSPLHF.

This clonotype was seen a few times. A much bigger clone sits one base away, suggesting this may be a read error. The chain is built from TRBV2 and TRBJ1-5; D perhaps matches TRBD1 (6 bases). The CDR3 loop spans 14 amino acids. From germline, CDR1 is SNHLY and CDR2 FYNNEI. The V and J ends lost 8 bases and 5 bases respectively, with 16 bases between them. The DNA for the CDR3 is TGTGCCAGCGGTGGGGGCAGGGATCATCAGCCCCAGCATTTT. Encoded protein: CASGGGRDHQPQHF.

This clonotype appeared a few times. This chain joins TRBV7-9 and TRBJ1-1; D perhaps matches TRBD1 (6 bases). Germline-derived CDR1 and CDR2 are SEHNR and FQNEAQ (reference sequence). There are 16 residues in the CDR3. Trimming stripped 6 bases from V and 0 bases from J, with 17 bases between. Here the CDR3 DNA reads TGTGCCAGCAGTTACTTACGGCAGGGGTTGAACACTGAAGCTTTCTTT. Encoded protein: CASSYLRQGLNTEAFF.

Concerning this clonotype: The limits of the CDR3 on the DNA are not certain, so only TCRdb's listed CDR3 is given. The chain recombines TRBV29-1 with TRBJ1-5. The CDR3 extends over 12 residues, inclusive of both ends. Germline loops: CDR1 SQVTM, CDR2 ANQGSEA. The CDR3 loop is CSFLAGNQPQHF.

The chain links TRBV7-9 to TRBJ2-7; 9 nucleotides match TRBD2. The germline V gene has CDR1 SEHNR and CDR2 FQNEAQ (reference sequence). V lost 5 bases to trimming and J lost 5 bases; unmatched junction nucleotides: 10. This CDR3 comprises 15 residues. The CDR3 DNA follows: TGTGCCAGCAGCCAAGAAGGGACTAGCTATAACGAGCAGTACTTC. Amino acid sequence: CASSQEGTSYNEQYF.

For this clonotype: Since a much larger clone is just one base distant, this may be a read error. The V call is TRBV2, the J call TRBJ1-5; D may be TRBD1 (6 bases). The CDR3 is 15 amino acids. Germline CDR1 reads SNHLY; CDR2 reads FYNNEI. The CDR3 nucleotides are TGTGCCGGCAGCTATCAGGGGTATAGCAATCAGCCCCAGCATTTT. Its protein product is CAGSYQGYSNQPQHF. The full variable domain, in which reference TRBV2 and TRBJ1-5 provide the parts outside the CDR3, is EPEVTQTPSHQVTQMGQEVILRCVPISNHLYFYWYRQILGQKVEFLVSFYNNEISEKSEIFDDQFSVERPDGSNFTLKIRSTKLEDSAMYFCAGSYQGYSNQPQHFGDGTRLSIL.

This clonotype has ten or more counts. V usage is TRBV7-9 and J usage is TRBJ1-4; D not certain. The CDR3 totals 13 residues. Trimming took off 7 bases at V and 7 bases at J, with 13 bases between the two ends. Germline assignment: CDR1 SEHNR and CDR2 FQNEAQ (reference sequence). The chain's CDR3 is CASTRGAGEKLFF. CDR3 nucleotide sequence: TGTGCCAGCACCCGGGGAGCCGGTGAAAAACTGTTTTTT. The entire variable domain, with the rest obtained from reference TRBV7-9 and TRBJ1-4, is as follows: DTGVSQNPRHKITKRGQNVTFRCDPISEHNRLYWYRQTLGQGPEFLTYFQNEAQLEKSRLLSDRFSAERPKGSFSTLEIQRTEQGDSAMYLCASTRGAGEKLFFGSGTQLSVL.

This clonotype was seen ten or more times. The rearrangement uses TRBV7-9 and TRBJ1-1; D is ambiguous. Trimming shortened V by 0 bases and J by 5 bases, and 10 bases separated the two germline ends. This CDR3 contains 14 residues. The germline CDR1 and CDR2 sequences are SEHNR and FQNEAQ (reference sequence). The CDR3 is CASSLAGSHTEAFF. In DNA, the CDR3 is TGTGCCAGCAGCTTAGCGGGCAGCCATACTGAAGCTTTCTTT.